This T cell receptor (beta chain) was found in a study of blood T cell repertoires in COVID-19. Study-level information: The origin of the acute and convalescent COVID-19 samples was the United States, Italy and Spain.

The CDR3 is 13 amino acids. Losses at the gene ends were 2 bases for V and 9 bases for J; bases not matched to a gene: 4. Germline-derived CDR1 and CDR2 are LNHDA and SQIVND (reference sequence). Original handling: Estimation of nucleated cell counts relied on the amplification of reference gene primers. Measured with immunoSEQ multiplex PCR; TCRdb has only the in-frame clones, and not every one. That table gives V, J and clone size, and the DNA gave D and trimming. The table shows 65,000 to 100,000 clones, with approximately 80% occurring only once. This chain uses TRBV19 with TRBJ2-1; TRBD2 aligns across 7 bases. This TCR was recovered from a woman of 80 years or more with acute or convalescent COVID-19. Material: peripheral blood. The chain's CDR3 is CASSISTSPEQFF. The CDR3 DNA reads as TGTGCCAGTAGTATATCGACTAGCCCTGAGCAGTTCTTC.